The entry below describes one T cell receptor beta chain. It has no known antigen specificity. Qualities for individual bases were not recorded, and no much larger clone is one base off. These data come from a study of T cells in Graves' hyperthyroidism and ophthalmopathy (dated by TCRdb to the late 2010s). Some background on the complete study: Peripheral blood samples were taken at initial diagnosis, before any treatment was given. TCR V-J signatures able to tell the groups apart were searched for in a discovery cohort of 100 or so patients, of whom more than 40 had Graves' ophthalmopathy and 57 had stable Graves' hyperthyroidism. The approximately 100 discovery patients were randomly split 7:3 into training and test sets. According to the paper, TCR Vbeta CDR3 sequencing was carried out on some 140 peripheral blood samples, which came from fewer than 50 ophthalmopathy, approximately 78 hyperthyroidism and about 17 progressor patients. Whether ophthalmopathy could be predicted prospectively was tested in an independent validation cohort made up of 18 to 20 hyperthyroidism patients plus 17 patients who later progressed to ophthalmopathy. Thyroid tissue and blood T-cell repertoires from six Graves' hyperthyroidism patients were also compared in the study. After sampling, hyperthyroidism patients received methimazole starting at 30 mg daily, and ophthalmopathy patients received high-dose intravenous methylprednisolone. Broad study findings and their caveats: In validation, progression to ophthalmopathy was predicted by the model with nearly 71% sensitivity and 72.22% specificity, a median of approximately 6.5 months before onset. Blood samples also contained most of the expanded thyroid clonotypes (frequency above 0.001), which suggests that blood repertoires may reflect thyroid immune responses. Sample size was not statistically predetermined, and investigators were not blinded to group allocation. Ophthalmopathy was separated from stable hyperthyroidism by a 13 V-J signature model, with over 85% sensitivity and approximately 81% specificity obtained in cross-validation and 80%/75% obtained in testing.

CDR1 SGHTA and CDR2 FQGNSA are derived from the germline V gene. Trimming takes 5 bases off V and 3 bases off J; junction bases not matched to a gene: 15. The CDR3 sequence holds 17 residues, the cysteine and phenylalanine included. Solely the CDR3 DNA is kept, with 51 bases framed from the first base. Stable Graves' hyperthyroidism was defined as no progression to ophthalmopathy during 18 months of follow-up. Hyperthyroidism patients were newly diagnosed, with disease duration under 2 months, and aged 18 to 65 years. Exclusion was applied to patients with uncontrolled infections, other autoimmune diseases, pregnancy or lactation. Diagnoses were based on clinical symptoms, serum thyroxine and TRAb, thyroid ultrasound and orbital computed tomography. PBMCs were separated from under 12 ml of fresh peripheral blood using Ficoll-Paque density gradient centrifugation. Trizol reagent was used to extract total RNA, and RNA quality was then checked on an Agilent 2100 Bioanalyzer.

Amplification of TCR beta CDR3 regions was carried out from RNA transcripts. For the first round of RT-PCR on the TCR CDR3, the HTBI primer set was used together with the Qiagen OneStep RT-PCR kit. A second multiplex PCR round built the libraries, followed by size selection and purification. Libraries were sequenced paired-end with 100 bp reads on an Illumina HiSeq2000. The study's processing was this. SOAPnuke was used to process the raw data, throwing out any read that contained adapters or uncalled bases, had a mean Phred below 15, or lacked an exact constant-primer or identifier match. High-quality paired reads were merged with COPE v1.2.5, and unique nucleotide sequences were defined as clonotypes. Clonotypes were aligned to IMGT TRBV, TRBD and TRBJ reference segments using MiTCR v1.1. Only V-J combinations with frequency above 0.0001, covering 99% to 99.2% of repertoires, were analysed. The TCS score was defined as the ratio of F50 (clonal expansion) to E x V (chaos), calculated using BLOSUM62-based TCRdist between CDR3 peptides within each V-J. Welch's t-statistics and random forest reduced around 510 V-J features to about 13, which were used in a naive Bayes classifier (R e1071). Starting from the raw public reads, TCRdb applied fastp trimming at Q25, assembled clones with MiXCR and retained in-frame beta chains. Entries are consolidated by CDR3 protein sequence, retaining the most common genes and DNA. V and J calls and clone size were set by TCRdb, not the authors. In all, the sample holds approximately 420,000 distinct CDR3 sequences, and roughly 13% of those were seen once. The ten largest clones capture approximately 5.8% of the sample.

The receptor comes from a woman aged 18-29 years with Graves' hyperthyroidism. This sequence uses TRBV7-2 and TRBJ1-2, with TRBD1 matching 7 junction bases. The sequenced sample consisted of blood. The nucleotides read TGTGCCAGCAGCCCCCGTGTTGGTCAGGGGGTAGACTATGGCTACACCTTC. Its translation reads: CASSPRVGQGVDYGYTF.